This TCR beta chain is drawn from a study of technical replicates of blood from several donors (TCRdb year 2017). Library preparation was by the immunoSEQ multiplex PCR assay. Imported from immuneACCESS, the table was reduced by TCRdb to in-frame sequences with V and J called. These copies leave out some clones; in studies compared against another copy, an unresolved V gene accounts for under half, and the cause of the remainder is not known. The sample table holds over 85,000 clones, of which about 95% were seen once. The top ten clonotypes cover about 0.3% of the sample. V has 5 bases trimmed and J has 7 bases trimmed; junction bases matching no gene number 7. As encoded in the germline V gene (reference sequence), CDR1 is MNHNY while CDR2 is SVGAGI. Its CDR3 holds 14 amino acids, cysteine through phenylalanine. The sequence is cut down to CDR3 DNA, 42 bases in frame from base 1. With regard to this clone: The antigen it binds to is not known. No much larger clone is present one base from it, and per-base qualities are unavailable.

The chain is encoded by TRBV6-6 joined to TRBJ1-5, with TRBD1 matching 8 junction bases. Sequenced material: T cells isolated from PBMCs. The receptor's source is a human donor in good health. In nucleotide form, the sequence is TGTGCCAGCAGTGACACAGGGGGTGAGCAGCCCCAGCATTTT. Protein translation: CASSDTGGEQPQHF.